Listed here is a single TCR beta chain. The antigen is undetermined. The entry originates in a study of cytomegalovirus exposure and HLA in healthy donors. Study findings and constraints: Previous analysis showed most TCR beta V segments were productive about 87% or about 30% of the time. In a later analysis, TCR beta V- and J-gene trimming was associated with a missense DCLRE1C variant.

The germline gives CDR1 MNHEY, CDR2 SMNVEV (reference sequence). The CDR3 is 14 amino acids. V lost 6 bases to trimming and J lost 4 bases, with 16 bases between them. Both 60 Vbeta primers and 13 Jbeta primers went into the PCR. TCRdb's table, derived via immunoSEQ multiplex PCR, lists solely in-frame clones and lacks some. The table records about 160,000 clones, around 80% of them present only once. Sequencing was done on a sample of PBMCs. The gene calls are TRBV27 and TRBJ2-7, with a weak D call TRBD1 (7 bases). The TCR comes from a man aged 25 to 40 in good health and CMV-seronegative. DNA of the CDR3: TGTGCCAGCAGGCTAGCAGGGGGGCAATACGAGCAGTACTTC. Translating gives CASRLAGGQYEQYF.